These 29 T cell receptor beta chains were sequenced from one sample in a study of control samples from healthy donors and cancer patients (dated by TCRdb to between 2020 and 2021). Receptor amplification or capture employed the immunoSEQ multiplex PCR assay. This is the immuneACCESS table as TCRdb keeps it, with only in-frame sequences that have V and J called. A part of the clones is gone; compared with another copy, unresolved V genes explain less than half, and the rest is unexplained. This sample gives roughly 120,000 clones in total; 80% to 90% of them show up just once. The top ten constitute about 1% of the sample. Sequenced material: PBMCs. These receptors all come from a woman aged 45-65 years with colorectal cancer.

This clone was observed once. The CDR3: CASSEVAGGHLRYIQYF. CDR3 nucleotides: TGTGCCAGCAGTGAGGTAGCGGGGGGGCATTTAAGGTACATTCAGTACTTC. The chain couples TRBV28 to TRBJ2-4; 11 bases agree with TRBD2. The germline V gene has CDR1 MDHEN and CDR2 SYDVKM. V was pared by 5 bases and J by 8 bases, with 14 bases of the junction left unmatched. The CDR3 covers 17 residues.

This sequence joins TRBV5-1 and TRBJ2-6; D is uncertain. Per germline, CDR1 SGHRS and CDR2 YFSETQ. The V gene lost 4 bases and the J gene lost 0 bases, with 11 bases spanning the gap. The length of the CDR3 is 16 residues. The CDR3 loop reads CASSVGDTSGANVLTF. The CDR3 nucleotides are TGCGCCAGCAGCGTAGGAGACACCTCTGGGGCCAACGTCCTGACTTTC.

V is TRBV5-5 and J is TRBJ2-4; 9 bases fit TRBD1. Germline V gives CDR1 SGHKS, CDR2 YYEKEE (reference sequence). This CDR3 has 14 residues. Trimming removed 6 bases from V and 7 bases from J; junction bases left unmatched: 8. This CDR3 is CASIPTGGMNIQYF. CDR3 in DNA: TGTGCCAGCATCCCCACAGGGGGCATGAACATTCAGTACTTC.

The V gene is TRBV10-1, the J gene TRBJ1-2, with TRBD1 identical over 7 bases. From germline, CDR1 is WNHNN and CDR2 SYGVQD (reference sequence). V shed 6 bases and J 2 bases; nucleotides not matched to a gene: 6. This CDR3 region has 14 residues. CDR3 amino acids: CASSEGQVNYGYTF. The CDR3 DNA reads TGCGCCAGCAGCGAAGGACAGGTAAACTATGGCTACACCTTC.

The rearrangement links TRBV5-1 to TRBJ1-2, with D maybe TRBD1 (5 bases). This CDR3 is 14 amino acids long. Trimming left V 4 bases short and J 6 bases short, with 16 bases between. Germline V gene sequence: CDR1 SGHRS, CDR2 YFSETQ. The CDR3 region is CASSPNDGGDGYTF. In DNA, the CDR3 is TGCGCCAGCAGCCCCAACGACGGGGGAGATGGCTACACCTTC.

This chain joins TRBV11-3 and TRBJ1-4; the match to TRBD1 covers 11 bases. In germline, CDR1 is SGHNT, CDR2 YENEEA. Trimming at V came to 1 base and at J to 5 bases, leaving 6 bases not matched to a gene. The CDR3 spans 17 residues. CDR3 sequence (DNA): TGTGCCAGCAGCTTAGGGGACAGGGGGGTATTAAATGAAAAACTGTTTTTT. Protein sequence: CASSLGDRGVLNEKLFF. Complete variable domain (other parts from reference TRBV11-3 and TRBJ1-4): EAGVVQSPRYKIIEKKQPVAFWCNPISGHNTLYWYLQNLGQGPELLIRYENEEAVDDSQLPKDRFSAERLKGVDSTLKIQPAELGDSAVYLCASSLGDRGVLNEKLFFGSGTQLSVL.

This chain joins TRBV19 and TRBJ1-3; no reliable D call. The V gene lost 3 bases and the J gene lost 0 bases, with 9 bases spanning the gap. CDR1 is LNHDA and CDR2 is SQIVND in the germline V gene (reference sequence). CDR3 length equals 15 residues. CDR3 residues: CASSMSQSSGNTIYF. In nucleotides, the CDR3 is TGTGCCAGTAGTATGTCCCAGAGCTCTGGAAACACCATATATTTT.

This clone was found once. This sequence joins TRBV4-1 and TRBJ1-2; the match to TRBD1 covers 7 bases. The V segment lost 1 base and the J segment 5 bases; nucleotides outside the gene matches: 7. The CDR3 runs to 15 residues. The germline V gene encodes CDR1 MGHRA and CDR2 YSYEKL. CDR3 protein: CASSQAGDRVYGYTF. The CDR3 bases are TGCGCCAGCAGCCAAGCCGGCGACAGGGTTTATGGCTACACCTTC.

This chain joins TRBV29-1 and TRBJ1-1; weak D call: TRBD1 (5 bases). Germline V gene lookup returns CDR1 SQVTM and CDR2 ANQGSEA. The germline V and J ends were trimmed by 3 bases and 0 bases, with 8 bases remaining between them. There are 13 residues in the CDR3. Here the CDR3 reads CSVDKGLNTEAFF. CDR3 coding DNA: TGCAGCGTTGACAAGGGGTTGAACACTGAAGCTTTCTTT.

The chain couples TRBV28 to TRBJ2-7; 11 bases are shared with TRBD2. The trim removed 1 base at V and 6 bases at J, leaving 11 bases unmatched. Germline loops: CDR1 MDHEN, CDR2 SYDVKM. This CDR3 contains 17 residues. In DNA form, the CDR3 reads TGTGCCAGCAGTTTATTGCTAGCGGGAGGAACCCGGGGCGAGCAGTACTTC. It translates to CASSLLLAGGTRGEQYF.

The rearrangement links TRBV19 to TRBJ2-3; no firm D call. Germline CDR1 reads LNHDA; CDR2 reads SQIVND (reference sequence). The CDR3 extends over 14 amino acids. The ends were cut back, 5 bases at V and 2 bases at J, with 11 bases in the middle. The CDR3, as DNA: TGTGCCAGTAGTTCGTCTACTCTCACAGATACGCAGTATTTT. Translated, it gives CASSSSTLTDTQYF.

This clone was recorded only once. In the same sample, other DNA sequences code for this CDR3. The V call is TRBV19, the J call TRBJ1-1; D not resolved. Between the trimmed V and J ends, which lost 3 bases and 1 base, there was a span of 6 bases. The CDR3 covers 13 residues. Germline V gene data show CDR1 as LNHDA and CDR2 as SQIVND (reference sequence). The CDR3 region is CASSISANTEAFF. The CDR3 region has the DNA TGTGCCAGTAGTATTTCGGCGAACACTGAAGCTTTCTTT.

This chain joins TRBV28 and TRBJ2-1; 12 nucleotides align to TRBD2. The V gene's germline CDR1 is MDHEN and CDR2 SYDVKM. The length of the CDR3 is 16 residues. V gave up 6 bases and J gave up 4 bases; unmatched junction bases: 7. CDR3 in DNA: TGTGCCAGCAGGCCCGGGACTAGCGGGCCGTACAATGAGCAGTTCTTC. It codes for CASRPGTSGPYNEQFF.

The chain is built from TRBV7-2 and TRBJ2-1; tentative D call: TRBD2 (7 bases). This CDR3 is 15 amino acids long. Trimming stripped 5 bases from V and 2 bases from J, with 13 bases between. Per germline, CDR1 SGHTA and CDR2 FQGNSA. DNA for the CDR3: TGTGCCAGCAGCATGTACGGGGGGCCCTACAATGAGCAGTTCTTC. It codes for CASSMYGGPYNEQFF. The full variable domain, in which reference TRBV7-2 and TRBJ2-1 provide the parts outside the CDR3, is GAGVSQSPSNKVTEKGKDVELRCDPISGHTALYWYRQSLGQGLEFLIYFQGNSAPDKSGLPSDRFSAERTGGSVSTLTIQRTQQEDSAVYLCASSMYGGPYNEQFFGPGTRLTVL.

In this sample, this clone turned up once. The chain has TRBV3-1 (or the pseudogene TRBV3-2) and TRBJ1-5, with 8 bases fitting TRBD1. CDR1 and CDR2 (germline): LGHDT, YNNKEL (reference sequence). The ends lost 0 bases at V and 10 bases at J; junction bases unmatched: 8. The CDR3 is 15 amino acids. The CDR3 reads CASSQDSRGLRPQHF. DNA of the CDR3: TGTGCCAGCAGCCAAGACTCCAGGGGGCTAAGACCCCAGCATTTT.

CDR3 DNA sequence: TGTGCCACCATGGGAGGGGCCGGGGAGCTGTTTTTT. It translates to CATMGGAGELFF. The chain has TRBV10-3 and TRBJ2-2, with 7 positions matching TRBD2. The CDR3 spans 12 residues. The junction had 5 bases not matched to a gene; V was cut back by 10 bases and J by 6 bases. Germline V lookup: CDR1 ENHRY, CDR2 SYGVKD.

This clone has a single count. The chain joins TRBV4-2 to TRBJ2-3; unclear D gene. This CDR3 has 13 residues. Trimming shortened V by 6 bases and J by 3 bases, and 10 bases separated the two germline ends. The germline V gene encodes CDR1 LGHNA and CDR2 YNFKEQ. The CDR3 loop reads CASSIYGTDTQYF. The CDR3 DNA follows: TGTGCCAGCAGTATTTACGGGACAGATACGCAGTATTTT.

The chain employs TRBV11-2 and TRBJ2-6; D is undetermined. Germline V gene data show CDR1 as SGHAT and CDR2 as FQNNGV. Trimming removed 1 base from V and 0 bases from J, with 4 bases in between. The CDR3 consists of 15 residues. CDR3 coding DNA: TGTGCCAGCAGCTTAGGGATCTCTGGGGCCAACGTCCTGACTTTC. The encoded protein is CASSLGISGANVLTF.

In regard to this clone: Mismatch with germline at one junction end may stem from a read error. The CDR3 spells CPSKDGGAQRSGANVLTF. CDR3 DNA sequence: TGCCCCAGCAAGGACGGGGGGGCTCAACGTTCCGGGGCCAACGTCCTGACTTTC. The chain recombines TRBV5-1 with TRBJ2-6, with TRBD2 matching 8 bases. Germline CDR1 is SGHRS and CDR2 is YFSETQ. The CDR3 has 18 amino acids. Using reference TRBV5-1 and TRBJ2-6 for the parts outside the CDR3, the full variable domain is KAGVTQTPRYLIKTRGQQVTLSCSPISGHRSVSWYQQTPGQGLQFLFEYFSETQRNKGNFPGRFSGRQFSNSRSEMNVSTLELGDSALYLCPSKDGGAQRSGANVLTFGAGSRLTVL.

This chain connects TRBV5-1 to TRBJ2-2; tentative D call: TRBD2 (6 bases). Germline lookup yields CDR1 SGHRS and CDR2 YFSETQ. V was trimmed by 0 bases and J by 3 bases, leaving 12 bases between them. The length of the CDR3 is 16 residues. The CDR3 region has the DNA TGCGCCAGCAGCTTGGCGCTTGGGAGGCACACCGGGGAGCTGTTTTTT. It translates to CASSLALGRHTGELFF. Full variable domain (remainder filled in from reference TRBV5-1 and TRBJ2-2): KAGVTQTPRYLIKTRGQQVTLSCSPISGHRSVSWYQQTPGQGLQFLFEYFSETQRNKGNFPGRFSGRQFSNSRSEMNVSTLELGDSALYLCASSLALGRHTGELFFGEGSRLTVL.

The genes are TRBV11-2 and TRBJ2-5, with D unresolved. The germline CDR1 and CDR2 sequences are SGHAT and FQNNGV. This CDR3 has 13 residues. V was pared by 2 bases and J by 4 bases, with 8 bases between. CDR3 coding DNA: TGTGCCAGCAGCTTATCCCCCCGAGAGACCCAGTACTTC. This sequence encodes CASSLSPRETQYF.

V and J are TRBV27 and TRBJ2-7, with D maybe TRBD1 (6 bases). V gave up 5 bases and J gave up 3 bases, with 11 bases separating them. Germline CDR1 is MNHEY and CDR2 is SMNVEV (reference sequence). The CDR3 has 13 amino acids. As DNA, the CDR3 is TGTGCCAGCAGTATAGAACAGGGCTACGAGCAGTACTTC. Translated, it gives CASSIEQGYEQYF.

The V gene is TRBV3-1 (or the pseudogene TRBV3-2), the J gene TRBJ1-6; no reliable D call. Trimming removed 6 bases at V and 2 bases at J, with 2 bases between. The CDR3 covers 12 residues. The germline V gene has CDR1 LGHDT and CDR2 YNNKEL (reference sequence). The CDR3 reads CASSPYNSPLHF. The CDR3 DNA is TGTGCCAGCAGTCCCTATAATTCACCCCTCCACTTT.

The rearrangement links TRBV2 to TRBJ2-7; no firm D call. This CDR3 has 11 residues. Trimming stripped 1 base from V and 6 bases from J, with 4 bases between. Looked up from germline, CDR1 is SNHLY and CDR2 is FYNNEI. In DNA, the CDR3 is TGTGCCAGCAGTGAAGACGGCGAGCAGTACTTC. Residues: CASSEDGEQYF.

The V gene is TRBV7-2, the J gene TRBJ1-3, with D hard to call. V was shortened by 5 bases and J by 3 bases, with 11 bases between the two germline ends. The CDR3 covers 14 residues. The germline CDR1 and CDR2 sequences are SGHTA and FQGNSA. The CDR3 reads CASSLQRVGNTIYF. The CDR3 coding sequence is TGTGCCAGCAGCCTCCAGAGGGTTGGAAACACCATATATTTT.

The chain is built from TRBV28 and TRBJ2-5; 7 bases align to TRBD2. The germline gives CDR1 MDHEN, CDR2 SYDVKM. This CDR3 comprises 12 residues. J lost 5 bases, V lost 8 bases, and 5 bases had no gene match. The CDR3 bases are TGTGCCAGCTCGGGGGGATGGGAGACCCAGTACTTC. Translating it yields CASSGGWETQYF.

The rearrangement links TRBV20-1 to TRBJ1-2; 8 bases fit TRBD1. Germline V lookup: CDR1 DFQATT, CDR2 SNEGSKA (reference sequence). J gave up 4 bases and V 3 bases, and 7 bases lay outside the gene matches. The CDR3 sequence is 14 residues long. The CDR3 loop is CSASQGARVYGYTF. The CDR3 DNA is TGCAGTGCTAGTCAGGGGGCGCGAGTCTATGGCTACACCTTC.

V gene TRBV28 combines with J gene TRBJ2-7, with 8 bases fitting TRBD2. Germline CDR1 is MDHEN and CDR2 is SYDVKM. This CDR3 is 16 amino acids long. With V trimmed by 3 bases and J by 4 bases, 11 bases remained unmatched. The CDR3: CASSFRGRGRMYEQYF. Written as DNA, the CDR3 is TGTGCCAGCAGTTTTCGGGGACGCGGGAGGATGTACGAGCAGTACTTC. Full variable domain (outside the CDR3, taken from reference TRBV28 and TRBJ2-7): DVKVTQSSRYLVKRTGEKVFLECVQDMDHENMFWYRQDPGLGLRLIYFSYDVKMKEKGDIPEGYSVSREKKERFSLILESASTNQTSMYLCASSFRGRGRMYEQYFGPGTRLTVT.

This chain connects TRBV6-5 to TRBJ2-7, with a tentative D call TRBD2 (5 bases). Germline V lookup: CDR1 MNHEY, CDR2 SVGAGI. Trimming took 6 bases from V and 0 from J, leaving 12 bases between them. There are 14 residues in the CDR3. The CDR3 DNA sequence: TGTGCCAGCAGATCCCCGGGGTACTCCTACGAGCAGTACTTC. It codes for CASRSPGYSYEQYF.